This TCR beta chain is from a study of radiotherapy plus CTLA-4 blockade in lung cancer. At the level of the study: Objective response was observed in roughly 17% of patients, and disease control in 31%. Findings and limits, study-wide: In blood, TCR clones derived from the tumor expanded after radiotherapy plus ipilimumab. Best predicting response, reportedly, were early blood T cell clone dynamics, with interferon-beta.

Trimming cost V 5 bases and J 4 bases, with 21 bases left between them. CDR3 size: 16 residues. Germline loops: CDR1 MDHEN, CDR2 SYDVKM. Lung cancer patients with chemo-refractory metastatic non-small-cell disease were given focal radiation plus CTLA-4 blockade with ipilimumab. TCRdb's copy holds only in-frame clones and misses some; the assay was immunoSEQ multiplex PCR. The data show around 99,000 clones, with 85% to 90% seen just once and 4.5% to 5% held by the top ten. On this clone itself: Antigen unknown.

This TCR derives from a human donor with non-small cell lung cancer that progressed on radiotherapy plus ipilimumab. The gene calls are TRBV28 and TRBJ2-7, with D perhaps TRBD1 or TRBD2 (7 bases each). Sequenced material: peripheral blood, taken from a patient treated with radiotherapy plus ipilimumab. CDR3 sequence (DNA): TGTGCCAGCAGTCCTGGGGGGGCAGGGGGTCCGTACGAGCAGTACTTC. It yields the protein CASSPGGAGGPYEQYF.